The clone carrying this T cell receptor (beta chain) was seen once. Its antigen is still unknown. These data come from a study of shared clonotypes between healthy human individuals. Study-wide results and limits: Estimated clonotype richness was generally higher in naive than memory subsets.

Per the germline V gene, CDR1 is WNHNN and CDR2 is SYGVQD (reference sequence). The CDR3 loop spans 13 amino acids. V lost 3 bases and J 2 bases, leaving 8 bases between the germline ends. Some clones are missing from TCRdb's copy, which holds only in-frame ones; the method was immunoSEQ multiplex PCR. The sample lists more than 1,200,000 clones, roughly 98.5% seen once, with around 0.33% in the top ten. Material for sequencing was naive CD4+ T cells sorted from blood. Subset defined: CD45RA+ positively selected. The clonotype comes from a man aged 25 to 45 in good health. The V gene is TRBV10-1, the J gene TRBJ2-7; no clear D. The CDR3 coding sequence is TGCGCCAGCAGTGAAGGGAAGCCCTACGAGCAGTACTTC. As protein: CASSEGKPYEQYF.